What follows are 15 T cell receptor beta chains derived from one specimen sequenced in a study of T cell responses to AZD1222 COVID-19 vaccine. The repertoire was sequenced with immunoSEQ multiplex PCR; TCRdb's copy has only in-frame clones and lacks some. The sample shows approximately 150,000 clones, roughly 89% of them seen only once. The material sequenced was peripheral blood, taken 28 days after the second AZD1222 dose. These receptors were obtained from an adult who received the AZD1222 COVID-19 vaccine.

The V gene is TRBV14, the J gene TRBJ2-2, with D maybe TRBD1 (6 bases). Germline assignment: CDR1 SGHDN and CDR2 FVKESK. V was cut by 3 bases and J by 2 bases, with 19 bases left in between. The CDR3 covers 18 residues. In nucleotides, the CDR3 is TGTGCCAGCAGCCAGCTCTCATGGACAGAGGAAAACACCGGGGAGCTGTTTTTT. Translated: CASSQLSWTEENTGELFF. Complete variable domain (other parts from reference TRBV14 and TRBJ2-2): EAGVTQFPSHSVIEKGQTVTLRCDPISGHDNLYWYRRVMGKEIKFLLHFVKESKQDESGMPNNRFLAERTGGTYSTLKVQPAELEDSGVYFCASSQLSWTEENTGELFFGEGSRLTVL.

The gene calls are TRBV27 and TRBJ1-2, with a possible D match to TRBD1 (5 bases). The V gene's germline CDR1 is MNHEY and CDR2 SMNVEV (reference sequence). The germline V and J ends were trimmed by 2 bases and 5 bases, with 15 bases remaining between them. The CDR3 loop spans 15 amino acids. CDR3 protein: CASSLDDSLYYGYTF. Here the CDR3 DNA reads TGTGCCAGCAGTTTAGATGACAGTCTTTATTATGGCTACACCTTC.

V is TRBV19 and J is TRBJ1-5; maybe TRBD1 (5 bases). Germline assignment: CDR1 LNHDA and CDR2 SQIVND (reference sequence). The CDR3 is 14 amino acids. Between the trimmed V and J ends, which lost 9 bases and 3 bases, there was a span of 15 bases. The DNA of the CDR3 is TGTGCCAGCACGACAGTGAACAACAATCAGCCCCAGCATTTT. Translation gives CASTTVNNNQPQHF.

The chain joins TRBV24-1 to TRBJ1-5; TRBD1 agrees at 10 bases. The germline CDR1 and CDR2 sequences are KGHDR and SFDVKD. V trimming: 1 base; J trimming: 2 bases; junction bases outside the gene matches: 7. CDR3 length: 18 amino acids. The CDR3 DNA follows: TGTGCCACCAGTGATTTCGTGGACAGGGGGGAAGGCAATCAGCCCCAGCATTTT. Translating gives CATSDFVDRGEGNQPQHF.

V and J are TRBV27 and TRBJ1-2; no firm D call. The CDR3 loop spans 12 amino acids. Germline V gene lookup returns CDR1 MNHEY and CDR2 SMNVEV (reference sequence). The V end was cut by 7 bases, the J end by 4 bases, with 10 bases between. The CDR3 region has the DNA TGTGCCAGCACCTCTCGCGGCTATGGCTACACCTTC. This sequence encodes CASTSRGYGYTF.

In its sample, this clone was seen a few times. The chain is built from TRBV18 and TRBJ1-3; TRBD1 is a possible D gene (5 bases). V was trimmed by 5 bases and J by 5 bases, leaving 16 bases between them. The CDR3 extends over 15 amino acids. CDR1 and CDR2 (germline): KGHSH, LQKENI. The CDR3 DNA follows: TGTGCCAGCTCATCGAGTCCGGGACCACGAAACACCATATATTTT. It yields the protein CASSSSPGPRNTIYF.

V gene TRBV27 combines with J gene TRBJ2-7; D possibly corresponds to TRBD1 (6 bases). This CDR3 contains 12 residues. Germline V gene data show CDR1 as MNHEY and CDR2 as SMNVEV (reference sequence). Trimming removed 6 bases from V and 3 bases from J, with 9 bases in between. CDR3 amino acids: CASRTGRYEQYF. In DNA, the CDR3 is TGTGCCAGCAGAACAGGGCGCTACGAGCAGTACTTC.

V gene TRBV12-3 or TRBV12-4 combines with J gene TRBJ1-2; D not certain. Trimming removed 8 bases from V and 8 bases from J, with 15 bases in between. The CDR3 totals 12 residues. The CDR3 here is CASSRSRVGYTF. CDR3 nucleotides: TGTGCCAGCTCCCGGTCCCGAGTAGGCTACACCTTC.

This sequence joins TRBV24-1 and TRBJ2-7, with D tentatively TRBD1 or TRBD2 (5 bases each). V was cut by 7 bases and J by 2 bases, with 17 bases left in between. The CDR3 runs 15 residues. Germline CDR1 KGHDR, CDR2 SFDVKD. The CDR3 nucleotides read TGTGCCACCAGCCCTCCCGGGGCAGACGCCTACGAGCAGTACTTC. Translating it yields CATSPPGADAYEQYF.

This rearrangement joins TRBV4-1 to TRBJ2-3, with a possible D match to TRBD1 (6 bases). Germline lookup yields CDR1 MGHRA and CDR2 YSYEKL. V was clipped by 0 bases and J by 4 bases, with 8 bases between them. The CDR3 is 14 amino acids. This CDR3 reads CASSQDSGADTQYF. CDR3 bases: TGCGCCAGCAGCCAAGATTCAGGGGCAGATACGCAGTATTTT.

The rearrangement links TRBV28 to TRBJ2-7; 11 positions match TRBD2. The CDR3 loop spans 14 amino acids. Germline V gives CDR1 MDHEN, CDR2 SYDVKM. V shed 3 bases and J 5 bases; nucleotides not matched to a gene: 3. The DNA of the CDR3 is TGTGCCAGCAGTTTGACTAGCGGGAACCACGAGCAGTACTTC. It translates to CASSLTSGNHEQYF.

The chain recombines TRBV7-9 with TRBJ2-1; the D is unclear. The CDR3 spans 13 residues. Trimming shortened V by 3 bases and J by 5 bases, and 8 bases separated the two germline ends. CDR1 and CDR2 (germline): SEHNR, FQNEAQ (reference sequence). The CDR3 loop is CASSFSINNEQFF. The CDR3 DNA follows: TGTGCCAGCAGCTTTTCAATAAACAATGAGCAGTTCTTC.

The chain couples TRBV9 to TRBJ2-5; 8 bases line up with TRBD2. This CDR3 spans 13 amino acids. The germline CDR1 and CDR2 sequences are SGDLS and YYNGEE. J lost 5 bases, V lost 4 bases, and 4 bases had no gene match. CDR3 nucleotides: TGTGCCAGCAGCCAGAGCGGGAGCGAGACCCAGTACTTC. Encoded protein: CASSQSGSETQYF.

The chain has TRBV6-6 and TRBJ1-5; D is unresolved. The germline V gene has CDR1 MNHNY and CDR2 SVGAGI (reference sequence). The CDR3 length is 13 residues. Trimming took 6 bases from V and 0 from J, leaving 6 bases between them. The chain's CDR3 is CASSRYSNQPQHF. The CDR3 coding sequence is TGTGCCAGCAGCCGATATAGCAATCAGCCCCAGCATTTT.

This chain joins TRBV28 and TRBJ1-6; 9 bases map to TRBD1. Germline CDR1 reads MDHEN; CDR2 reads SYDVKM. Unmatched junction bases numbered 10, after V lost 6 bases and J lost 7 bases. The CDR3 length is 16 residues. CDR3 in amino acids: CASRGMPDRGNSPLHF. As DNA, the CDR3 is TGTGCCAGCAGAGGGATGCCGGACAGGGGAAATTCACCCCTCCACTTT.